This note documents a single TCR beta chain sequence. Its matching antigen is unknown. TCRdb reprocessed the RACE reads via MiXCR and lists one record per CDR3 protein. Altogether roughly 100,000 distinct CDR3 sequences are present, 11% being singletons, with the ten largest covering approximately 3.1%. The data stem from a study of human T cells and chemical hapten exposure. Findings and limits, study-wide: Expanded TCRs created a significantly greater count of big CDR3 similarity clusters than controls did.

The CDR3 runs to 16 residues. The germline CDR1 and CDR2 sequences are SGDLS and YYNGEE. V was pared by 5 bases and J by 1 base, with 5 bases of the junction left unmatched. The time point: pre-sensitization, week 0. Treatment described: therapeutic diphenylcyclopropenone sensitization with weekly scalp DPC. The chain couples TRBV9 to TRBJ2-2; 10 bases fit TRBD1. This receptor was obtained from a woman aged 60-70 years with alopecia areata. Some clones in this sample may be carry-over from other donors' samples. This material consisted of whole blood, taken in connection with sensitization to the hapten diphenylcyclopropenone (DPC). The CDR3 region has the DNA TGTGCCAGCAGGGGGACAGGGGATCTGAACACCGGGGAGCTGTTTTTT. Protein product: CASRGTGDLNTGELFF.